Given below is one T cell receptor (beta chain) in context. The data were taken from a study of T cells after yellow fever vaccination. The study made its TCR cDNA through 5'RACE template switching. That step introduced a universal primer site along with UMIs. TCRdb redid the calling of the 5' RACE reads with MiXCR, one entry per CDR3 protein. The sample records approximately 300,000 distinct CDR3 sequences, 10% to 15% being singletons. This CDR3 region has 13 residues. Germline assignment: CDR1 MGHDK and CDR2 SYGVNS. Trimming pared 2 bases from V and 4 bases from J, leaving 8 bases between. Source: CD4+ T cells sorted from PBMCs, taken 45 days after the yellow fever booster vaccination. The genes are TRBV25-1 and TRBJ2-5; weak D call: TRBD1 (6 bases). The sequence came from a young man who received the YFV17D yellow fever vaccine. The CDR3 sequence is CASSEGGAETQYF. In DNA, the CDR3 is TGTGCCAGCAGTGAAGGGGGCGCAGAGACCCAGTACTTC.